What follows are 12 T cell receptor beta chains derived from one specimen sequenced in a study of molecular identifiers for immune sequencing clone quantification (dated by TCRdb to the late 2010s). The library was built by means of PCR. Instrument used: NextSeq 500. TCRdb itself trimmed the public reads at Q25 with fastp, ran MiXCR and retained productive beta chains. Records with the same CDR3 protein are collapsed into one entry carrying the most frequent genes and DNA. This sample is represented by over 550,000 distinct CDR3 sequences; approximately 24% of them were singletons. The ten largest make up around 0.78% of the sample. Sample: naive CD8+ T cells from blood, with Jurkat cell RNA spiked in. In the paper's terms, the cell subset or site label means: FACS-sorted CD8+CD4-CCR7+CD45RA+ naive T cells. The source is a human donor in good health. Some libraries in this study had Jurkat cell RNA spiked in.

This clonotype came up a few times. This chain joins TRBV9 and TRBJ1-2; TRBD1 is a possible D gene (5 bases). Germline V CDR1 and CDR2: SGDLS, YYNGEE. The CDR3 runs to 16 residues. V lost 0 bases and J lost 2, with 14 bases in between. The CDR3 sequence: CASSVEFGHDNYGYTF. Written as DNA, the CDR3 is TGTGCCAGCAGCGTAGAGTTCGGACACGACAACTATGGCTACACCTTC.

This clonotype has ten or more counts. This sequence joins TRBV7-9 and TRBJ2-3; 8 bases line up with TRBD1. CDR3 length: 16 residues. Trimming removed 3 bases from V and 5 bases from J; junction bases left unmatched: 10. Germline-derived CDR1 and CDR2 are SEHNR and FQNEAQ (reference sequence). CDR3 nucleotide sequence: TGTGCCAGCAGCTTTATCGCGACAGGGGATCAAGATACGCAGTATTTT. Protein product: CASSFIATGDQDTQYF. The entire variable domain, with the rest obtained from reference TRBV7-9 and TRBJ2-3, is as follows: DTGVSQNPRHKITKRGQNVTFRCDPISEHNRLYWYRQTLGQGPEFLTYFQNEAQLEKSRLLSDRFSAERPKGSFSTLEIQRTEQGDSAMYLCASSFIATGDQDTQYFGPGTRLTVL.

This clonotype was observed a handful of times. The chain has TRBV20-1 and TRBJ2-7; D assignment may be TRBD1 or TRBD2 (6 bases each). Trimming cost V 5 bases and J 6 bases, with 29 bases left between them. Germline V gene sequence: CDR1 DFQATT, CDR2 SNEGSKA (reference sequence). This CDR3 contains 17 residues. The CDR3 spells CSAFQQRRVQGKSEQYF. The CDR3 bases are TGCAGTGCTTTCCAACAGAGGAGGGTACAGGGAAAGAGCGAGCAGTACTTC.

This clonotype was picked up one time. This chain connects TRBV7-8 to TRBJ1-1; 8 bases match TRBD1. The germline gives CDR1 SGHVS, CDR2 FQNEAQ. CDR3 length: 13 residues. V was pared by 8 bases and J by 4 bases, with 6 bases of the junction left unmatched. CDR3 residues: CASGTGTGTEAFF. CDR3 sequence (DNA): TGTGCCAGCGGGACCGGGACAGGCACTGAAGCTTTCTTT.

A note on this clonotype: This clone may be a read error of a much larger clone one base away. The genes are TRBV19 and TRBJ2-2; D may match TRBD1 or TRBD2 (5 bases each). Germline values: CDR1 LNHDA, CDR2 SQIVND (reference sequence). CDR3 length: 15 residues. The CDR3 coding sequence is TGTGCCAGTAGTATAGGGACAACGAACACCGGGGAGCCGTTTTTT. Translating it yields CASSIGTTNTGEPFF. Combining the CDR3 with reference TRBV19 and TRBJ2-2 gives the whole variable domain DGGITQSPKYLFRKEGQNVTLSCEQNLNHDAMYWYRQDPGQGLRLIYYSQIVNDFQKGDIAEGYSVSREKKESFPLTVTSAQKNPTAFYLCASSIGTTNTGEPFFGEGSRLTVL.

The chain employs TRBV5-3 and TRBJ2-6; D gene uncertain. TRBV5-3 is filed as an ORF, its function uncertain. Trimming pared 9 bases from V and 0 bases from J, leaving 16 bases between. The CDR3 runs to 16 residues. The CDR3 here is CANSASVSSGANVLTF. DNA of the CDR3: TGTGCCAACAGCGCGTCAGTAAGCTCTGGGGCCAACGTCCTGACTTTC.

This clonotype was counted between two and nine times. This chain joins TRBV12-3 or TRBV12-4 and TRBJ2-7, with 9 bases lining up with TRBD2. This CDR3 is built from 16 residues. V trimming: 6 bases; J trimming: 4 bases; junction bases outside the gene matches: 13. The CDR3 DNA sequence: TGTGCCAGCAGCCCACTCGGACTAGCGTCTCCTTACGAGCAGTACTTC. Protein sequence: CASSPLGLASPYEQYF.

This clonotype was seen many times. The chain has TRBV25-1 and TRBJ1-1, with D perhaps TRBD1 (5 bases). Trimming cost V 1 base and J 6 bases, with 9 bases left between them. This CDR3 is 13 amino acids long. Germline V gene lookup returns CDR1 MGHDK and CDR2 SYGVNS. The CDR3 coding sequence is TGTGCCAGCAGTGAATTCCGGGGGGCTGAAGCTTTCTTT. It codes for CASSEFRGAEAFF.

This clonotype was detected ten times or more. The chain joins TRBV19 to TRBJ2-3; D gene unclear. Trimming left V 1 base short and J 6 bases short, with 17 bases between. CDR3 size: 16 residues. Germline assignment: CDR1 LNHDA and CDR2 SQIVND (reference sequence). DNA of the CDR3: TGTGCCAGTAGTATAGCTCTAGGACCCCCTCTGGATACGCAGTATTTT. Protein sequence: CASSIALGPPLDTQYF.

The rearrangement links TRBV20-1 to TRBJ2-3; D is perhaps TRBD2 (6 bases). The CDR3 loop spans 17 amino acids. Germline values: CDR1 DFQATT, CDR2 SNEGSKA (reference sequence). The V end lost 0 bases, the J end lost 0 bases, and 16 bases lay between the germline ends. CDR3 sequence: CSAREGAVAASTDTQYF. Here the CDR3 DNA reads TGCAGTGCTAGAGAAGGGGCGGTAGCGGCTAGCACAGATACGCAGTATTTT.

This clonotype was detected ten times or more. CDR3 region: CASTPTDRPYEQYF. The CDR3 coding sequence is TGTGCCAGCACCCCGACGGACAGACCCTACGAGCAGTACTTC. V is TRBV5-4 and J is TRBJ2-7; tentative D call: TRBD1 (6 bases). The CDR3 has 14 residues. Per germline, CDR1 SGHNT and CDR2 YYREEE (reference sequence). The ends were cut back, 6 bases at V and 2 bases at J, with 15 bases in the middle.

This clonotype was seen repeatedly, ten times or more. This chain uses TRBV7-6 with TRBJ2-5, with TRBD1 matching over 8 bases. This CDR3 comprises 18 residues. Trimming cost V 1 base and J 2 bases; bases outside gene matches: 12. Germline CDR1 is SGHVS and CDR2 is FNYEAQ. The CDR3 region is CASSLVSKVNRGQETQYF. The CDR3 DNA sequence: TGTGCCAGCAGCTTAGTCTCCAAGGTTAACAGGGGGCAAGAGACCCAGTACTTC.